This T cell receptor (beta chain) is from a study of cytomegalovirus exposure and HLA in healthy donors. Study information: Samples from HLA-typed donors yielded 65 million to 90 million unique TCRs in an early data release.

Overall study results and limits: Solely CMV serostatus was available to characterize immune exposure.

This CDR3 spans 15 amino acids. V was pared by 5 bases and J by 4 bases, with 8 bases of the junction left unmatched. The germline gives CDR1 SEHNR, CDR2 FQNEAQ (reference sequence). Both 60 Vbeta primers and 13 Jbeta primers went into the PCR. Measured with immunoSEQ multiplex PCR; TCRdb has only the in-frame clones, and not every one. The table has under 150,000 clones, roughly four fifths seen once. Remarks on this clone: No antigen is known for it.

The TCR comes from a male donor in good health and CMV-seronegative. Sequenced: PBMCs. The chain carries TRBV7-9 and TRBJ2-1; 7 bases map to TRBD2. CDR3 bases: TGTGCCAGCAGCCCCCCGGGCGGGAGATACAATGAGCAGTTCTTC. Translated: CASSPPGGRYNEQFF.